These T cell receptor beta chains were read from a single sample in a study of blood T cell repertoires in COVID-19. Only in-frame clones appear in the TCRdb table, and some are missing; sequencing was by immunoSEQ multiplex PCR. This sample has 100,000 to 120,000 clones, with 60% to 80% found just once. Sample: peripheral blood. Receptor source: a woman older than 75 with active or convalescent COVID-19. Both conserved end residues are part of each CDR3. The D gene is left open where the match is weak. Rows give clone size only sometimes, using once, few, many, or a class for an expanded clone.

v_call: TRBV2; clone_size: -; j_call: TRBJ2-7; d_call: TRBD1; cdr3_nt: TGTGCCAGCAGTGGGAGACAGGGGCGATACGAGCAGTACTTC; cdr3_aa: CASSGRQGRYEQYF
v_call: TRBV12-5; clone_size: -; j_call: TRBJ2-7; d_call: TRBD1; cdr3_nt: TGTGCTAGTGGTTTGGTACGTCCAGGGGGCTTCCACGAGCAGTACTTC; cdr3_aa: CASGLVRPGGFHEQYF
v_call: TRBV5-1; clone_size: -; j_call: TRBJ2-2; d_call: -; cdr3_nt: TGCGCCAGCAGCTTAACAGGGCAAACTGCGAACACCGGGGAGCTGTTTTTT; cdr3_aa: CASSLTGQTANTGELFF
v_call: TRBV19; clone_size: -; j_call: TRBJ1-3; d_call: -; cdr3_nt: TGTGCCAGTATCCCAAAACCGGGACTCCTCCGCTCTGGAAACACCATATATTTT; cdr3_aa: CASIPKPGLLRSGNTIYF
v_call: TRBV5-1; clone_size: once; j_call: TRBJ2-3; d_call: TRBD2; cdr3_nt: TGCGCCAGTCAGTCAACAGCGGGAGATGCCACAGATACGCAGTATTTT; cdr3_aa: CASQSTAGDATDTQYF
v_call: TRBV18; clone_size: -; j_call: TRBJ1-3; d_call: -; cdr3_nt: TGTGCCAGCTCCCTTCAACAGGGTTCTGGAAACACCATATATTTT; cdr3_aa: CASSLQQGSGNTIYF
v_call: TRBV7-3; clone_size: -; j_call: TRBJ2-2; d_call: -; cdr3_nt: TGTGCCAGCAGACTAGTAAACACCGGGGAGCTGTTTTTT; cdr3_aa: CASRLVNTGELFF
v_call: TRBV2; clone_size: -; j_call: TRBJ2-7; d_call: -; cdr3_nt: TGTGCCAGCACCAAAGAGGGTTTGGGCGAGCAGTACTTC; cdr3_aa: CASTKEGLGEQYF
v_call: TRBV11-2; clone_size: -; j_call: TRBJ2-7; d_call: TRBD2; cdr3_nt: TGTGCCAGCAGCTTAGGATGGACTAGCTCCTACGAGCAGTACTTC; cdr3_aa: CASSLGWTSSYEQYF
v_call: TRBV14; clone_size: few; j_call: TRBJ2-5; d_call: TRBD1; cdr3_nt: TGTGCCAGCAGCCAACTGTCCAGGGGGCGCAGGGAGACCCAGTACTTC; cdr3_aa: CASSQLSRGRRETQYF
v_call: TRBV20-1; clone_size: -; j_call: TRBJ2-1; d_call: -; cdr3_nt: TGCAGTGCATACTACAATGAGCAGTTCTTC; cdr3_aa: CSAYYNEQFF
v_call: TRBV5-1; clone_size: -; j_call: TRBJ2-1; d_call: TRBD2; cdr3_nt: TGCGCCAGCAGCGGACTAGCGGGAGGGAGCTCCTACAATGAGCAGTTCTTC; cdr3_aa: CASSGLAGGSSYNEQFF
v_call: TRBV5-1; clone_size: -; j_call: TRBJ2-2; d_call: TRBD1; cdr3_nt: TGCGCCAGCAGCTTGGGAGACAGGGGGCATAGCGGGGAGCTGTTTTTT; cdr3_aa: CASSLGDRGHSGELFF
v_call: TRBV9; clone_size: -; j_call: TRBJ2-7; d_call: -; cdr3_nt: TGTGCCAGCAGCGAAGAGGTGGGCTACGAGCAGTACTTC; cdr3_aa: CASSEEVGYEQYF
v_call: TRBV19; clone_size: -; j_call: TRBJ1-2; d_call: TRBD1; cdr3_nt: TGTGCCAGCCCCATACCGGGACAGCCCTATTATGGCTACACCTTC; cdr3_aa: CASPIPGQPYYGYTF
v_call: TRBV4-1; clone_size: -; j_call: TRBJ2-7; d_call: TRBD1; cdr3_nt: TGCGCCAGCAGCCAAGAGGGATACAATCCGGGACAGTACTACGAGCAGTACTTC; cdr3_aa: CASSQEGYNPGQYYEQYF
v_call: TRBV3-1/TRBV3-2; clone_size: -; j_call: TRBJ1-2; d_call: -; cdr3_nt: TGTGCCAGCAGCCACCATCTCCTCGGACAGAGCCGCTATGGCTACACCTTC; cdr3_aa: CASSHHLLGQSRYGYTF
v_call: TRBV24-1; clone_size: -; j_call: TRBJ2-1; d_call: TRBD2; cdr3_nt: TGTGCCACCAGTGATTGGGGGGGGATCTACAATGAGCAGTTCTTC; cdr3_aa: CATSDWGGIYNEQFF
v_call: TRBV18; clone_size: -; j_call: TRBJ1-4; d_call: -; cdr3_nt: TGTGCCAGCTCACACGACAGTTCTAATGAAAAACTGTTTTTT; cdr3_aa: CASSHDSSNEKLFF
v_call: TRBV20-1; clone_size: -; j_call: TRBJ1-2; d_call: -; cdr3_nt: TGCAGTGCTAGAGGGGCGCAGGGCTACACCTTC; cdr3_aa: CSARGAQGYTF
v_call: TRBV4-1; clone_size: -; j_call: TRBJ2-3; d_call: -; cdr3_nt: TGCGCCAGCAGCCAAGTTTTTCTAGCGCCACATACGCAGTATTTT; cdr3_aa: CASSQVFLAPHTQYF
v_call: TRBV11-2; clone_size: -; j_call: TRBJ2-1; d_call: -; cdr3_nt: TGTGCCAGCAGTTCTAGGGGGATACTAGAAAGGGAAAGAGGCTCCTACAATGAGCAGTTCTTC; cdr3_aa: CASSSRGILERERGSYNEQFF
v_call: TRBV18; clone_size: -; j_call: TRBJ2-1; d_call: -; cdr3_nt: TGTGCCAGCTCATACACAGGTTCAGGTGAGCTCTTC; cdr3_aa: CASSYTGSGELF
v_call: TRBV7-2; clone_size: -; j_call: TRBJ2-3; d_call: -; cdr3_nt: TGTGCCAGCAGCTTCGGGACTCTCACAGATACGCAGTATTTT; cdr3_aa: CASSFGTLTDTQYF
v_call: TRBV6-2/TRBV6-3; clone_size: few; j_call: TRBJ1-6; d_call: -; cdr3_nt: TGTGCCAGCAGTTACTCGGCCAGAAGAACCGCCGCCTATAATTCACCCCTCCACTTT; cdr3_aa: CASSYSARRTAAYNSPLHF
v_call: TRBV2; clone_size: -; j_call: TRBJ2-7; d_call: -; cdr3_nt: TGTGCCAGCAGGGGCGGTTTTCGGGATCACTCCTACGAGCAGTACTTC; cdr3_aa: CASRGGFRDHSYEQYF
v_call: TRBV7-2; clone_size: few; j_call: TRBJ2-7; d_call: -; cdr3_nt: TGTGCCAGCAGCCGGACAGTCCAAACCTCCTACGAGCAGTACTTC; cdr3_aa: CASSRTVQTSYEQYF
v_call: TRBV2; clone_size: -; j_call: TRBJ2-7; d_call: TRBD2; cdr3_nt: TGTGCCAGCAGTGGGGAGACCGGGACTAGACTGTACTTC; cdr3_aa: CASSGETGTRLYF
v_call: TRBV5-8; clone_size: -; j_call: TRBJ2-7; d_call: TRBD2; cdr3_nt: TGTGCCAGCAGTTTAGCGGGGACCTACGAGCAGTACTTC; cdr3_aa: CASSLAGTYEQYF
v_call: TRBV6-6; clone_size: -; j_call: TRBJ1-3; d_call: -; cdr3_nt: TGTGCCAGCAGTTACTCCGGGGACTCTGGAAACACCATATATTTT; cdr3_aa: CASSYSGDSGNTIYF
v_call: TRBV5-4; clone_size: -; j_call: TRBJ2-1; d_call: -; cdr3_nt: TGTGCCAGCAGCTTGGTGGGCCCTGAGCAGTTCTTC; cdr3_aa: CASSLVGPEQFF
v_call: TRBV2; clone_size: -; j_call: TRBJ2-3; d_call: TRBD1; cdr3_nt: TGTGCCAGCAGTGCCATGACAGGGACAGATACGCAGTATTTT; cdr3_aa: CASSAMTGTDTQYF
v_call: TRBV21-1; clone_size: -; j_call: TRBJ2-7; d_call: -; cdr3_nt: TGTGCCAGCTGCTACGCACCCTACGAGCAGTACTTC; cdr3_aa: CASCYAPYEQYF
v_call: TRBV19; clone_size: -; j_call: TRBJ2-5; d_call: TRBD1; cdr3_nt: TGTGCCAGTAGTATATGGGACAGTAGAGAGGAGACCCAGTACTTC; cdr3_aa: CASSIWDSREETQYF
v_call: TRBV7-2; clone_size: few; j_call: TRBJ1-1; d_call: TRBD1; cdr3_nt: TGTGCCAGCAGCACCCCACAGGGGGGCTTTGTGAACACTGAAGCTTTCTTT; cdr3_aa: CASSTPQGGFVNTEAFF
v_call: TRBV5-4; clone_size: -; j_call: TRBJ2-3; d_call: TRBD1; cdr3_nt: TGTGCCAGCAGCATAACAGGGGAGGATACGCAGTATTTT; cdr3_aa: CASSITGEDTQYF
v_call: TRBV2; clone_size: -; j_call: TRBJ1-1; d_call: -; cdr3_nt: TGTGCCACCCAGCCCGTTGGCGGGGACACTGAAGCTTTCTTT; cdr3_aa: CATQPVGGDTEAFF
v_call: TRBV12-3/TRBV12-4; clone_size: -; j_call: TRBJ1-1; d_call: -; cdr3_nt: TGTGCCAGCAGTTTGTCCAGATACACTGAAGCTTTCTTT; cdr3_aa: CASSLSRYTEAFF
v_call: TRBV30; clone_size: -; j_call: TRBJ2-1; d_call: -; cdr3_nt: TGTGCACAAAGACGGGGGTACAATGAGCAGTTCTTC; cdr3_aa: CAQRRGYNEQFF
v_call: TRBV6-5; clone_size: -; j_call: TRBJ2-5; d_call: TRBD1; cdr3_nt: TGTGCCAGCAGCCGCACAGGGGAGGAGACCCAGTACTTC; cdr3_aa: CASSRTGEETQYF
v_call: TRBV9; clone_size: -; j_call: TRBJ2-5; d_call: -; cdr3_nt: TGTGCCAGCAGCGTAGCTACGGGGGAACAAGAGACCCAGTACTTC; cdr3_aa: CASSVATGEQETQYF
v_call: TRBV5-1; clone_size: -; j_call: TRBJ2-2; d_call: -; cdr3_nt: TGCGCCAGCAGCTTGGACAGCCCGGCGGGGGAGCTGTTTTTT; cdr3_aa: CASSLDSPAGELFF
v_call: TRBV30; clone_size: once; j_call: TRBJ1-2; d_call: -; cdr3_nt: TGTGCCTGGATGTCTAGTAGAGCTTCTAACTATGGCTACACCTTC; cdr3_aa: CAWMSSRASNYGYTF
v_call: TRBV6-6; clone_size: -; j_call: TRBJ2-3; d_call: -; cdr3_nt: TGTGCCAGCATAGGAAGGGGAAGCACAGATACGCAGTATTTT; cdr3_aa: CASIGRGSTDTQYF
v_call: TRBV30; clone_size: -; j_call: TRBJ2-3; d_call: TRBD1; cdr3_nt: TGTGCCTGGAGTGTACAGGGGGGCATCACAGATACGCAGTATTTT; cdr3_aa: CAWSVQGGITDTQYF
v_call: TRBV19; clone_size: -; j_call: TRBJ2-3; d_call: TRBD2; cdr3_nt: TGTGCCAGTAGTCCTCGGACTAGCGGATACACAGATACGCAGTATTTT; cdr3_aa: CASSPRTSGYTDTQYF
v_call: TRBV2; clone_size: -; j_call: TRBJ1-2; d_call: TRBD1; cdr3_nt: TGTGCCAGCAGCGGACAGGGGGCAGTCGATAGTGGCTACACCTTC; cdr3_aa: CASSGQGAVDSGYTF
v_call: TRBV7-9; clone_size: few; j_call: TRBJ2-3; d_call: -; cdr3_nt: TGTGCCAGCAGCGAACAGGGTGCCGATACGCAGTATTTT; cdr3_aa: CASSEQGADTQYF
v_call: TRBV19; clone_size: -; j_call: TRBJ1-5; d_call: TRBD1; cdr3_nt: TGTGCCAGTATCCTGGGGCAGGGACAGGGGCAGCCCCAGCATTTT; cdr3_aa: CASILGQGQGQPQHF
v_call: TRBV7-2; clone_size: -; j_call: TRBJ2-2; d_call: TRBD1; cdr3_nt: TGTGCCAGCAGTCCAGGGGGCCGGATCCCCGGGGAGCTGTTTTTT; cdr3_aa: CASSPGGRIPGELFF
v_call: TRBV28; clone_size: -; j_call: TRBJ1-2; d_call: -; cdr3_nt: TGTGCCACCTCCCTCCGGTCCCTCTATGGCTACACCTTC; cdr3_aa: CATSLRSLYGYTF